Listed below are T cell receptor beta chains from one sample, sequenced in a study of blood T cell repertoires in COVID-19. Clones were sequenced by immunoSEQ multiplex PCR, and TCRdb holds only the in-frame ones, with some missing. The data show about 140,000 clones, 80% seen once. Sequenced input: peripheral blood. These receptors originate from an older man who had recovered from COVID-19. Each CDR3 is given with its conserved first and last residue. A D gene is named only where the DNA matches it firmly. Size is omitted from some rows. Given values are once, few, many or a class for expanded clones.

V gene	clone size	J gene	D gene	CDR3 protein	CDR3 DNA
TRBV6-4	.	TRBJ1-5	.	CASSRQGGQPQHF	TGTGCCAGCAGTCGGCAGGGCGGTCAGCCCCAGCATTTT
TRBV6-1	.	TRBJ1-4	TRBD1	CASSEAGQGDEKLFF	TGTGCCAGCAGTGAAGCGGGACAGGGGGATGAAAAACTGTTTTTT
TRBV18	few	TRBJ2-2	.	CASSPGPTGTRTGELFF	TGTGCCAGCTCACCCGGTCCGACGGGAACGCGCACCGGGGAGCTGTTTTTT
TRBV7-2	.	TRBJ2-1	TRBD1	CASSRGTGAIGEQFF	TGTGCCAGCAGCCGCGGGACAGGGGCTATCGGTGAGCAGTTCTTC
TRBV21-1	.	TRBJ2-2	.	CASSKGQGVANTGELFF	TGTGCCAGCAGCAAAGGACAGGGGGTGGCGAACACCGGGGAGCTGTTTTTT
TRBV5-8	.	TRBJ2-5	TRBD1	CASSLVQGAGETQYF	TGTGCCAGCAGCTTGGTGCAGGGGGCGGGGGAGACCCAGTACTTC
TRBV7-2	.	TRBJ2-5	TRBD2	CASSRNSGGGETQYF	TGTGCCAGCAGCAGGAATAGCGGGGGGGGAGAGACCCAGTACTTC
TRBV27	.	TRBJ2-5	.	CASSLGGTQYF	TGTGCCAGCAGTTTAGGAGGGACCCAGTACTTC
TRBV28	.	TRBJ1-1	.	CASRKPISTEAFF	TGTGCCAGCAGAAAGCCGATTAGCACTGAAGCTTTCTTT
TRBV7-8	once	TRBJ1-5	TRBD1	CASSTDRVSNQPQHF	TGTGCCAGCAGCACCGACAGGGTTAGCAATCAGCCCCAGCATTTT
TRBV18	.	TRBJ2-5	TRBD1	CASSDRGNVETQYF	TGTGCCAGCTCCGACAGGGGGAACGTAGAGACCCAGTACTTC
TRBV19	.	TRBJ2-3	TRBD1	CASNTRDRDSGTDTQYF	TGTGCCAGTAACACCCGGGACAGGGATAGCGGCACAGATACGCAGTATTTT
TRBV20-1	once	TRBJ1-2	TRBD1	CSASRGQGYTF	TGCAGTGCTAGCAGGGGGCAGGGCTACACCTTC
TRBV6-6	few	TRBJ2-1	.	CASSYGRYEQFF	TGTGCCAGCAGTTACGGCCGTTATGAGCAGTTCTTC
TRBV19	.	TRBJ2-3	.	CASSIGDTQYF	TGTGCCAGTAGTATCGGAGATACGCAGTATTTT
TRBV29-1	once	TRBJ2-7	.	CSVVVADLRGEQYF	TGCAGCGTTGTAGTGGCGGACCTTCGGGGGGAGCAGTACTTC
TRBV2	.	TRBJ1-2	.	CASRPGYGYTF	TGTGCCAGCAGACCGGGTTATGGCTACACCTTC
TRBV6-5	.	TRBJ2-3	TRBD2	CASSYLRGGYTDTQYF	TGTGCCAGCAGTTACCTGCGGGGGGGTTACACAGATACGCAGTATTTT
TRBV6-1	.	TRBJ2-3	.	CASSEAIGGRTDTQYF	TGTGCCAGCAGTGAAGCGATCGGGGGGCGCACAGATACGCAGTATTTT
TRBV18	.	TRBJ2-2	.	CASSPSLGYTGELFF	TGTGCCAGCTCACCATCTCTAGGCTACACCGGGGAGCTGTTTTTT
TRBV14	.	TRBJ2-5	TRBD2	CASSHLREYRKGETQYF	TGTGCCAGCAGCCATCTGCGGGAGTATAGGAAGGGAGAGACCCAGTACTTC
TRBV20-1	.	TRBJ2-7	TRBD2	CSASSGRASEQYF	TGCAGTGCTAGTAGCGGGAGGGCCTCCGAGCAGTACTTC
TRBV2	.	TRBJ1-1	.	CAHGGLTEAFF	TGTGCCCACGGGGGGTTAACTGAAGCTTTCTTT
TRBV19	.	TRBJ2-1	TRBD1	CASNPLRAGGRDNEQFF	TGTGCCAGTAACCCCCTCAGGGCAGGGGGTAGGGACAATGAGCAGTTCTTC
TRBV9	.	TRBJ2-2	.	CASSVGDSTGELFF	TGTGCCAGCAGCGTAGGGGACTCAACCGGGGAGCTGTTTTTT
TRBV19	.	TRBJ2-7	TRBD2	CASSRLAGLYEQYF	TGTGCCAGTAGTCGACTAGCGGGTCTTTACGAGCAGTACTTC